This T cell receptor (beta chain) was captured in a study of CD8 T cells in Susac syndrome. V dropped 2 bases and J dropped 6; count of bases not matched to a gene: 3. This CDR3 has 14 residues. CDR1 and CDR2 (germline): LGHNA, YSLEER. cDNA came from roughly 0.53 to 1 ug RNA primed by random hexamers. One entry per CDR3 protein, called by TCRdb with MiXCR from the immunoSEQ multiplex PCR reads. The sample consists of under 95,000 distinct CDR3 sequences, 85% to 95% of them appearing once. Blood CD8+ and CD4+ T cells underwent high-throughput TCR beta sequencing. Sequencing was done on a sample of CD8+ T cells from PBMCs. The V gene is TRBV4-3, the J gene TRBJ2-1; 8 bases fit TRBD1. The sequence came from a human donor with Susac syndrome. In DNA form, the CDR3 reads TGCGCCAGCAGCCAACTGGGACAGGCCAATGAGCAGTTCTTC. This sequence encodes CASSQLGQANEQFF.